This TCR beta chain was sequenced for a study of cytomegalovirus exposure and HLA in healthy donors. Overall study results and limits: A cluster of highly shared sequence variants was likely a sequencing artifact.

Researchers ran the PCR with 60 Vbeta and 13 Jbeta primers. Produced via immunoSEQ multiplex PCR; TCRdb's table is partial and in-frame only. The repertoire holds 100,000 to 150,000 clones, with over 70% as singletons. Trimming took 6 bases from V and 9 from J; bases not matched to a gene: 10. The CDR3 length is 14 residues. CDR1 is MDHEN, CDR2 SYDVKM, per germline. As for this clone: Antigen unknown.

The TCR comes from a man younger than 30 in good health and CMV-seropositive. V usage is TRBV28 and J usage is TRBJ1-4, with 7 positions matching TRBD1. Sequenced sample: PBMCs. The CDR3 bases are TGTGCCAGCAGCCGAGACAGGGTATCACAAAAACTGTTTTTT. It encodes CASSRDRVSQKLFF.